The 13 T cell receptor beta chains presented below share a single source sample, sequenced in a study of persistence of HIV-infected CD4 T cells. Lysates of CMV-infected fibroblasts at around 9.8 ug/mL stimulated these cells. Sorted nonresponding memory CD4+ T cells were CD40L-negative, CD69-negative, CD45RO-high. Their target antigens are unknown. The libraries were made with immunoSEQ version 4 in survey mode. Data came from immunoSEQ multiplex PCR; TCRdb stores just in-frame clones and leaves some out. The sample lists fewer than 40,000 clones; roughly 82% were seen once. Sequencing used CD4+ T cells sorted from PBMCs after 18-hour stimulation, obtained from a patient who received antiretroviral therapy. These receptors all come from an adult woman with HIV who was CMV-seropositive.

The chain carries TRBV19 and TRBJ1-1, with D possibly being TRBD1 (6 bases). Trimming left V 7 bases short and J 9 bases short, with 21 bases between. CDR3 size: 14 residues. Germline-derived CDR1 and CDR2 are LNHDA and SQIVND (reference sequence). The CDR3 is CASTLLAPTGKAFF. The CDR3 nucleotides read TGTGCCAGTACCCTTCTGGCCCCGACAGGCAAAGCTTTCTTT.

This clone was seen once. V usage is TRBV2 and J usage is TRBJ2-1; maybe TRBD2 (5 bases). V was shortened by 6 bases and J by 5 bases, with 14 bases between the two germline ends. The CDR3 has 14 residues. Per the germline V gene, CDR1 is SNHLY and CDR2 is FYNNEI. CDR3 protein: CASRSVEADNEQFF. CDR3 DNA: TGTGCCAGCAGATCAGTGGAAGCGGACAATGAGCAGTTCTTC.

This chain connects TRBV10-2 to TRBJ2-1; 11 nucleotides align to TRBD2. CDR1 and CDR2 from the germline V gene are WSHSY and SAAADI. V was pared by 0 bases and J by 7 bases, with 5 bases of the junction left unmatched. The CDR3 spans 16 residues. The CDR3 sequence is CASSESTSGTLNEQFF. The CDR3 region has the DNA TGCGCCAGCAGTGAGTCGACTAGCGGGACCCTAAATGAGCAGTTCTTC.

The J gene is TRBJ1-1, the V gene TRBV28; no clear D. The ends were cut back, 7 bases at V and 11 bases at J, with 17 bases in the middle. The CDR3 has 12 amino acids. Germline assignment: CDR1 MDHEN and CDR2 SYDVKM. The CDR3 loop is CASISLRSGAFF. Written as DNA, the CDR3 is TGTGCCAGCATCTCCCTCCGGTCGGGGGCTTTCTTT.

The chain has TRBV5-5 and TRBJ1-4; the D is unclear. Germline loops: CDR1 SGHKS, CDR2 YYEKEE (reference sequence). The length of the CDR3 is 14 residues. V lost 2 bases to trimming and J lost 7 bases, with 12 bases between them. CDR3 DNA: TGTGCCAGCAGCTTAGGTCTGGGGAGTGAAAAACTGTTTTTT. Encoded protein: CASSLGLGSEKLFF.

The chain uses TRBV30 and TRBJ1-6; the D gene is possibly TRBD1 (5 bases). V lost 5 bases to trimming and J lost 4 bases, with 9 bases between them. There are 13 residues in the CDR3. CDR1 GTSNPN and CDR2 SVGIG come from the germline V gene (reference sequence). In DNA, the CDR3 is TGTGCCTGGGAAGGGGAGTATAATTCACCCCTCCACTTT. This sequence encodes CAWEGEYNSPLHF. The complete variable domain, with remaining parts taken from reference TRBV30 and TRBJ1-6, reads SQTIHQWPATLVQPVGSPLSLECTVEGTSNPNLYWYRQAAGRGLQLLFYSVGIGQISSEVPQNLSASRPQDRQFILSSKKLLLSDSGFYLCAWEGEYNSPLHFGNGTRLTVT.

This chain uses TRBV12-3 or TRBV12-4 with TRBJ2-1; D is perhaps TRBD1 (6 bases). This CDR3 is 13 amino acids long. Trimming left V 3 bases short and J 4 bases short, with 7 bases between. The CDR3 bases are TGTGCCAGCAGTTTGGGGACATACAATGAGCAGTTCTTC. It encodes CASSLGTYNEQFF.

This chain links TRBV7-3 with TRBJ2-7, with 8 bases identical to TRBD2. The germline V gene encodes CDR1 SGHTA and CDR2 FQGTGA. The CDR3 loop spans 15 amino acids. Trimming at V came to 5 bases and at J to 6 bases, leaving 12 bases not matched to a gene. The DNA of the CDR3 is TGTGCCAGCAGCGAAACTAGCGGTAGTTTCAGCGAGCAGTACTTC. This gives the protein CASSETSGSFSEQYF.

Only one count was recorded for this clone. The rearrangement uses TRBV2 and TRBJ1-4; D may be TRBD1 (6 bases). V lost 0 bases and J 0 bases, leaving 14 bases between the germline ends. The CDR3 contains 18 residues. CDR1 is SNHLY, CDR2 FYNNEI, per germline. The DNA for the CDR3 is TGTGCCAGCAGTGAAGCAGGGCAGGGGAGGGCAACTAATGAAAAACTGTTTTTT. This codes for CASSEAGQGRATNEKLFF.

The chain couples TRBV10-3 to TRBJ1-1, with D tentatively TRBD1 (5 bases). CDR1 is ENHRY and CDR2 is SYGVKD in the germline V gene. CDR3 length equals 11 residues. V gave up 10 bases and J gave up 1 base, with 7 bases separating them. CDR3: CATRGNTEAFF. CDR3 sequence (DNA): TGTGCCACGAGGGGGAACACTGAAGCTTTCTTT.

The chain couples TRBV6-5 to TRBJ2-3, with 9 bases fitting TRBD2. V trimming: 4 bases; J trimming: 2 bases; junction bases outside the gene matches: 7. The CDR3 runs to 16 residues. Germline CDR1 and CDR2: MNHEY and SVGAGI. This chain's CDR3 is CASSSAVAGATDTQYF. The CDR3, as DNA: TGTGCCAGCAGTTCGGCGGTAGCGGGGGCCACAGATACGCAGTATTTT.

The chain joins TRBV7-9 to TRBJ1-1; 7 nucleotides line up with TRBD1. V gave up 9 bases and J gave up 4 bases; unmatched junction bases: 17. The germline CDR1 and CDR2 sequences are SEHNR and FQNEAQ (reference sequence). The CDR3 is made up of 16 amino acids. Here the CDR3 reads CASTSRGGLRGTEAFF. The CDR3, as DNA: TGTGCCAGTACCTCCAGGGGGGGGCTTCGCGGCACTGAAGCTTTCTTT.

Concerning this clone itself: The sample holds other DNA sequences that translate to the same CDR3. J is TRBJ2-2 and V is TRBV5-1, with D perhaps given as TRBD1 or TRBD2 (7 bases each). Trimming took 5 bases from V and 5 from J, leaving 16 bases between them. This CDR3 spans 15 amino acids. Germline CDR1 reads SGHRS; CDR2 reads YFSETQ. In DNA form, the CDR3 reads TGCGCCAGCAGTCTGAGACAGGGAGGGACCGGGGAGCTGTTTTTT. Its translation: CASSLRQGGTGELFF.